The clone carrying this TCR beta chain has a count of ten or more. The antigen is not known. The germline V gene has CDR1 SGHRS and CDR2 YFSETQ. Trimming stripped 0 bases from V and 3 bases from J, with 12 bases between. CDR3 length: 15 residues. These data belong to a study of T cells after yellow fever vaccination. Study-wide results and limits: Reappearance after the booster was observed for most primary-vaccination clones (96% CD4, roughly 90% CD8).

A process of 5'RACE template switching, which added a universal primer site and UMIs, was used to make TCR cDNA. TCRdb re-called the 5' RACE reads with MiXCR, one entry per CDR3 protein. Among about 320,000 distinct CDR3 sequences listed, 4% to 5.5% were seen once. The chain recombines TRBV5-1 with TRBJ1-1, with a possible D match to TRBD1 (6 bases). The material sequenced was PBMCs, taken 15 days after the yellow fever booster vaccination. This clonotype originated in a man aged 18 to 35 who received the YFV17D yellow fever vaccine. CDR3 bases: TGCGCCAGCAGCTTGGTTGGGGGCGATTACACTGAAGCTTTCTTT. Translated, it gives CASSLVGGDYTEAFF.